The 32 T cell receptor beta chains given below trace back to one sample, sequenced in a study of cytomegalovirus exposure and HLA in healthy donors. Primers: 60 Vbeta forward and 13 Jbeta reverse. This table comes from immunoSEQ multiplex PCR, and its TCRdb copy is limited to in-frame clones, with some not included. This sample has 150,000 to 200,000 clones; around 77% occur once, and the top ten carry 1.6%. Sequencing used PBMCs. The receptor set was obtained from a woman in her 30s in good health and CMV-seronegative.

This chain joins TRBV30 and TRBJ2-1; D remains ambiguous. The CDR3 has 15 amino acids. Trimming took 0 bases from V and 0 from J, leaving 9 bases between them. Germline CDR1 and CDR2: GTSNPN and SVGIG (reference sequence). The CDR3 bases are TGTGCCTGGAGTGTAGCCCTCCTCTCCTACAATGAGCAGTTCTTC. Amino acid sequence: CAWSVALLSYNEQFF.

In this sample, this clone turned up a few times. The chain has TRBV4-2 and TRBJ2-1, with 10 nucleotides matching TRBD2. Per germline, CDR1 LGHNA and CDR2 YNFKEQ. Trimming removed 2 bases from V and 1 base from J; junction bases left unmatched: 8. The CDR3 has 18 residues. CDR3 sequence: CASSQSPSGSGSYNEQFF. The CDR3 DNA is TGTGCCAGCAGCCAATCGCCTAGCGGGAGTGGTTCCTACAATGAGCAGTTCTTC.

This chain uses TRBV4-3 with TRBJ1-4; 8 positions agree with TRBD1. After removal of 3 bases from V and 8 bases from J, the junction contained 8 bases not matched to a gene. CDR3 length equals 15 residues. Germline loops: CDR1 LGHNA, CDR2 YSLEER. The CDR3 bases are TGCGCCAGCAGCCAGAACAGGGGGGGTATCGAAAAACTGTTTTTT. Translated: CASSQNRGGIEKLFF.

The chain carries TRBV4-1 and TRBJ2-5, with 11 bases fitting TRBD2. The ends lost 1 base at V and 2 bases at J; junction bases unmatched: 0. Germline assignment: CDR1 MGHRA and CDR2 YSYEKL. The CDR3 covers 15 residues. The CDR3 DNA reads TGCGCCAGCAGCCAAGGACTAGCGGGGCAAGAGACCCAGTACTTC. The encoded protein is CASSQGLAGQETQYF.

The chain is built from TRBV9 and TRBJ1-1; TRBD1 is a possible D gene (5 bases). CDR1 is SGDLS and CDR2 is YYNGEE in the germline V gene. There are 16 residues in the CDR3. With 0 bases removed from V and 0 bases from J, the gap between germline ends came to 12 bases. CDR3 in DNA: TGTGCCAGCAGCGTAGGCGGGACCCTAATGAACACTGAAGCTTTCTTT. Translating it yields CASSVGGTLMNTEAFF.

This clone was observed a handful of times. DNA for the CDR3: TGTGCCAGCAGCTTACAGGGAGGGCAGAACACTGAAGCTTTCTTT. This codes for CASSLQGGQNTEAFF. This rearrangement joins TRBV7-3 to TRBJ1-1; perhaps TRBD1 as D (5 bases). This CDR3 comprises 15 residues. CDR1 and CDR2 (germline): SGHTA, FQGTGA. The germline V and J ends were trimmed by 2 bases and 1 base, with 11 bases remaining between them.

The rearrangement joins TRBV30 to TRBJ2-1; 8 positions match TRBD2. The CDR3 is 13 amino acids. Trimming cost V 5 bases and J 9 bases; bases outside gene matches: 9. Germline loops: CDR1 GTSNPN, CDR2 SVGIG (reference sequence). CDR3 residues: CAWQGRGGTEQFF. In nucleotides, the CDR3 is TGTGCCTGGCAAGGCCGGGGGGGAACTGAGCAGTTCTTC.

V usage is TRBV7-3 and J usage is TRBJ1-6; TRBD1 aligns across 8 bases. The junction had 3 bases not matched to a gene; V was cut back by 1 base and J by 7 bases. The germline V gene has CDR1 SGHTA and CDR2 FQGTGA. The CDR3 runs to 15 residues. The CDR3 coding sequence is TGTGCCAGCAGCTTAAATCCAGGGGGCAATTCACCCCTCCACTTT. Protein product: CASSLNPGGNSPLHF.

The chain combines TRBV5-1 with TRBJ2-4, with D perhaps matching TRBD1 (5 bases). CDR3 length equals 14 residues. Germline loops: CDR1 SGHRS, CDR2 YFSETQ. Trimming took 3 bases from V and 2 from J, leaving 9 bases between them. CDR3 nucleotide sequence: TGCGCCAGCAGCTCACACAGGTCCAAAAACATTCAGTACTTC. This gives the protein CASSSHRSKNIQYF.

This sequence joins TRBV29-1 and TRBJ2-3, with 14 nucleotides matching TRBD2. Trimming took 5 bases from V and 0 from J; bases not matched to a gene: 7. The CDR3 runs 17 residues. CDR1 and CDR2 (germline): SQVTM, ANQGSEA. CDR3 in DNA: TGCAGCGTTCCCGGGACTAGCGGGAGCCTTAGCACAGATACGCAGTATTTT. Its translation: CSVPGTSGSLSTDTQYF.

The V gene is TRBV4-2, the J gene TRBJ2-4, with unresolved D. The V and J ends lost 0 bases and 5 bases respectively, with 8 bases between them. CDR1 is LGHNA and CDR2 is YNFKEQ in the germline V gene. The CDR3 has 14 residues. The CDR3 here is CASSQDRLENIQYF. The CDR3, as DNA: TGTGCCAGCAGCCAAGACCGGCTAGAAAACATTCAGTACTTC.

The rearrangement joins TRBV4-3 to TRBJ2-3; 9 bases are a match to TRBD2. V lost 0 bases and J lost 1; bases outside the gene matches: 5. Germline V gives CDR1 LGHNA, CDR2 YSLEER. This CDR3 spans 17 amino acids. CDR3 sequence (DNA): TGCGCCAGCAGCCAAGAATTAGAGCGGGAGGGCACAGATACGCAGTATTTT. This codes for CASSQELEREGTDTQYF.

This clone turned up a few times. V gene TRBV5-1 combines with J gene TRBJ1-1; D is perhaps TRBD1 (6 bases). V gave up 2 bases and J gave up 4 bases, with 12 bases separating them. CDR3 length: 14 amino acids. Germline V gene sequence: CDR1 SGHRS, CDR2 YFSETQ. The chain's CDR3 is CASSFIGGGTEAFF. CDR3 nucleotide sequence: TGCGCCAGCAGCTTTATAGGGGGGGGCACTGAAGCTTTCTTT.

The chain couples TRBV19 to TRBJ1-2, with TRBD1 identical over 8 bases. The CDR3 runs 13 residues. Unmatched junction bases numbered 4, after V lost 4 bases and J lost 6 bases. Germline lookup yields CDR1 LNHDA and CDR2 SQIVND (reference sequence). The CDR3 sequence is CASSTMTGDGYTF. The DNA of the CDR3 is TGTGCCAGTAGTACCATGACAGGGGATGGCTACACCTTC.

This sequence joins TRBV2 and TRBJ1-2; 9 bases map to TRBD1. The germline CDR1 and CDR2 sequences are SNHLY and FYNNEI. This CDR3 comprises 12 residues. The V segment lost 8 bases and the J segment 3 bases; nucleotides outside the gene matches: 1. This CDR3 is CASWTGDYGYTF. Here the CDR3 DNA reads TGTGCCAGCTGGACAGGGGACTATGGCTACACCTTC.

J is TRBJ1-5 and V is TRBV7-2, with TRBD1 matching 7 bases. V was clipped by 2 bases and J by 15 bases; unmatched bases: 7. This CDR3 contains 12 residues. Germline CDR1 reads SGHTA; CDR2 reads FQGNSA. The CDR3 DNA sequence: TGTGCCAGCAGCTTAACTGCGGGACAGAGGCATTTT. It yields the protein CASSLTAGQRHF.

The gene calls are TRBV5-1 and TRBJ2-7; TRBD1 matches 9 bases. This CDR3 is 15 amino acids long. Per germline, CDR1 SGHRS and CDR2 YFSETQ. V was clipped by 2 bases and J by 2 bases; unmatched bases: 5. CDR3 coding DNA: TGCGCCAGCAGCTTAGGGACAGGGAATCCCTACGAGCAGTACTTC. Amino acid sequence: CASSLGTGNPYEQYF.

The V gene is TRBV5-6, the J gene TRBJ1-2, with 8 bases fitting TRBD1. Per germline, CDR1 SGHDT and CDR2 YYEEEE. This CDR3 has 14 amino acids. J gave up 4 bases and V 4 bases, and 6 bases lay outside the gene matches. As DNA, the CDR3 is TGTGCCAGCAGCCGGGGACAGGCGATCTATGGCTACACCTTC. Protein product: CASSRGQAIYGYTF.

The chain links TRBV19 to TRBJ1-5; tentative D call: TRBD1 (5 bases). V lost 6 bases and J 6 bases, leaving 18 bases between the germline ends. This CDR3 spans 15 amino acids. Per the germline V gene, CDR1 is LNHDA and CDR2 is SQIVND (reference sequence). CDR3 sequence reads: CASSILQGSVQPQHF. The CDR3 region has the DNA TGTGCCAGTAGCATTCTCCAGGGATCCGTTCAGCCCCAGCATTTT.

This clone has just a few counts. Relative to the germline gene, one junction end is altered; a read error may explain this. This chain uses TRBV28 with TRBJ1-2, with a possible D match to TRBD1 (5 bases). Germline CDR1 reads MDHEN; CDR2 reads SYDVKM. The CDR3 has 13 amino acids. The CDR3 loop is CASSRARAYGYPF. CDR3 DNA sequence: TGTGCCAGCAGTCGGGCCAGGGCCTATGGCTACCCCTTC.

The sample holds a few counts of this clone. V usage is TRBV7-9 and J usage is TRBJ2-5; 8 bases agree with TRBD2. Trimming cost V 8 bases and J 2 bases; bases outside gene matches: 4. Germline V gene lookup returns CDR1 SEHNR and CDR2 FQNEAQ (reference sequence). The CDR3 is made up of 13 amino acids. The CDR3 bases are TGTGCCAGCCATCGCGGGGGGCAAGAGACCCAGTACTTC. Residues: CASHRGGQETQYF.

This chain uses TRBV6-5 with TRBJ1-3, with 7 bases identical to TRBD1. The CDR3 has 15 amino acids. From germline, CDR1 is MNHEY and CDR2 SVGAGI. After removal of 6 bases from V and 0 bases from J, the junction contained 5 bases not matched to a gene. CDR3 sequence: CASRMGTVSGNTIYF. CDR3 DNA: TGTGCCAGCAGAATGGGGACAGTCTCTGGAAACACCATATATTTT.

This clone was picked up a small number of times. The CDR3 region has the DNA TGCGCCAGCTCCTATGGGGGCAAAACTGAAGCTTTCTTT. It translates to CASSYGGKTEAFF. V gene TRBV5-1 combines with J gene TRBJ1-1; weak D call: TRBD1 (6 bases). The CDR3 loop spans 13 amino acids. CDR1 and CDR2 from the germline V gene are SGHRS and YFSETQ. Trimming removed 7 bases from V and 5 bases from J, with 15 bases in between.

The CDR3 sequence: CASSLGGRPTEAFF. CDR3 nucleotides: TGTGCCAGCAGCTTAGGGGGCAGACCCACTGAAGCTTTCTTT. The chain has TRBV11-3 and TRBJ1-1, with D perhaps TRBD1 (5 bases). The CDR3 is made up of 14 amino acids. Between the trimmed V and J ends, which lost 1 base and 4 bases, there was a span of 10 bases. Germline assignment: CDR1 SGHNT and CDR2 YENEEA.

The rearrangement joins TRBV5-4 to TRBJ2-1, with 7 bases fitting TRBD2. J lost 6 bases, V lost 2 bases, and 11 bases had no gene match. This CDR3 has 16 amino acids. The germline V gene encodes CDR1 SGHNT and CDR2 YYREEE (reference sequence). The CDR3 reads CASSFGALTGGNEQFF. CDR3 nucleotides: TGTGCCAGCAGCTTCGGTGCATTAACGGGGGGCAATGAGCAGTTCTTC.

The chain has TRBV5-6 and TRBJ1-1; D might be TRBD1 (6 bases). The CDR3 is made up of 11 amino acids. Germline loops: CDR1 SGHDT, CDR2 YYEEEE. V gave up 7 bases and J gave up 5 bases, with 9 bases separating them. The DNA of the CDR3 is TGTGCCAGCGGAACAGGGACTGAAGCTTTCTTT. Residues: CASGTGTEAFF.

This chain joins TRBV5-1 and TRBJ1-1, with 7 positions matching TRBD1. V trimming: 4 bases; J trimming: 0 bases; junction bases outside the gene matches: 6. Germline CDR1 and CDR2: SGHRS and YFSETQ. The CDR3 covers 15 residues. This CDR3 reads CASSVDRPLNTEAFF. The CDR3 nucleotides are TGCGCCAGCAGCGTGGACAGGCCGCTGAACACTGAAGCTTTCTTT. Full variable domain (rest looked up from reference TRBV5-1 and TRBJ1-1): KAGVTQTPRYLIKTRGQQVTLSCSPISGHRSVSWYQQTPGQGLQFLFEYFSETQRNKGNFPGRFSGRQFSNSRSEMNVSTLELGDSALYLCASSVDRPLNTEAFFGQGTRLTVV.

The chain uses TRBV2 and TRBJ2-7, with 7 bases fitting TRBD2. Germline V lookup: CDR1 SNHLY, CDR2 FYNNEI. V dropped 3 bases and J dropped 3; count of bases not matched to a gene: 5. CDR3 length: 14 amino acids. In DNA, the CDR3 is TGTGCCAGCAGTGACCACGGGGGGAGCTACGAGCAGTACTTC. Amino acid sequence: CASSDHGGSYEQYF.

The genes are TRBV27 and TRBJ2-7, with D possibly matching TRBD2 (6 bases). This CDR3 region has 15 residues. Trimming cost V 6 bases and J 1 base, with 16 bases left between them. In germline, CDR1 is MNHEY, CDR2 SMNVEV (reference sequence). CDR3 sequence: CASSWGRSGSYEQYF. The CDR3 DNA sequence: TGTGCCAGCAGCTGGGGGAGGAGTGGGTCCTACGAGCAGTACTTC.

The J gene is TRBJ2-3, the V gene TRBV9; D gene ambiguous. Trimming removed 0 bases from V and 1 base from J, with 9 bases in between. Germline values: CDR1 SGDLS, CDR2 YYNGEE. The CDR3 consists of 15 residues. CDR3 in DNA: TGTGCCAGCAGCGTAGAGGAGATGCGCACAGATACGCAGTATTTT. Protein product: CASSVEEMRTDTQYF.

The rearrangement joins TRBV5-1 to TRBJ2-2; D call uncertain. V gave up 0 bases and J gave up 2 bases, with 11 bases separating them. This CDR3 contains 16 residues. Germline CDR1 SGHRS, CDR2 YFSETQ. The CDR3 sequence is CASSLAQSGNTGELFF. CDR3 nucleotide sequence: TGCGCCAGCAGCTTGGCTCAATCCGGTAACACCGGGGAGCTGTTTTTT. The variable domain in full, with the rest retrieved from reference TRBV5-1 and TRBJ2-2, is KAGVTQTPRYLIKTRGQQVTLSCSPISGHRSVSWYQQTPGQGLQFLFEYFSETQRNKGNFPGRFSGRQFSNSRSEMNVSTLELGDSALYLCASSLAQSGNTGELFFGEGSRLTVL.

DNA for the CDR3: TGCGCCAGCAGCTTGTTCGTGGGAGAATCCTACGAGCAGTACTTC. It specifies CASSLFVGESYEQYF. This chain links TRBV5-1 with TRBJ2-7, with D perhaps matching TRBD2 (5 bases). Germline V gives CDR1 SGHRS, CDR2 YFSETQ. The CDR3 loop spans 15 amino acids. V dropped 1 base and J dropped 1 base, with 12 bases sitting between them.